These 26 T cell receptor beta chains share one sample of origin, sequenced in a study of neurological immune-mediated disorders. Via MiXCR, TCRdb re-called the 5' RACE reads, giving one row per CDR3 protein. The table records about 24,000 distinct CDR3 sequences, around an eighth of them present only once. The sample comprised PBMCs. The receptors were sampled from a middle-aged woman with HTLV-1-associated myelopathy (HAM/TSP).

There are many counts of this clonotype. V gene TRBV24-1 combines with J gene TRBJ2-2; D possibly corresponds to TRBD2 (5 bases). This CDR3 region has 14 residues. Deletions cut 6 bases from V and 6 bases from J, with 13 bases between. Germline V gene data show CDR1 as KGHDR and CDR2 as SFDVKD. The CDR3 region is CATSKNTSPGELFF. CDR3 in DNA: TGTGCCACCAGTAAAAATACTAGTCCCGGGGAGCTGTTTTTT.

This clonotype was found many times. The V call is TRBV20-1, the J call TRBJ1-4; D is unclear. The ends were cut back, 2 bases at V and 0 bases at J, with 7 bases in the middle. CDR1 and CDR2 (germline): DFQATT, SNEGSKA (reference sequence). The CDR3 is made up of 14 amino acids. CDR3 sequence: CSARLAPTNEKLFF. CDR3 nucleotide sequence: TGCAGTGCTAGACTGGCACCAACTAATGAAAAACTGTTTTTT.

In this sample, this clonotype turned up many times. V gene TRBV5-1 combines with J gene TRBJ2-5, with D possibly matching TRBD1 (6 bases). V was shortened by 1 base and J by 2 bases, with 12 bases between the two germline ends. CDR1 and CDR2 (germline): SGHRS, YFSETQ. The CDR3 spans 15 residues. The CDR3 here is CASSLTGQRQETQYF. For the CDR3, the DNA is TGCGCCAGCAGCTTGACCGGACAGCGTCAAGAGACCCAGTACTTC.

The chain uses TRBV20-1 and TRBJ2-3, with 12 bases lining up with TRBD2. Germline V lookup: CDR1 DFQATT, CDR2 SNEGSKA (reference sequence). CDR3 length: 14 residues. CDR3 nucleotide sequence: TGCCGTGGTCAGACTAGCGGGGGCGCAGATACGCAGTATTTT. This gives the protein CRGQTSGGADTQYF.

This chain connects TRBV6-5 to TRBJ2-7; D possibly corresponds to TRBD1 (8 bases). Trimming shortened V by 8 bases and J by 5 bases, and 19 bases separated the two germline ends. Germline CDR1 reads MNHEY; CDR2 reads SVGAGI. The CDR3 has 14 amino acids. CDR3 bases: TGTGCCAGCGGGGAGACAGGGGAGGGCCACGAGCAGTACGTC. Amino acids: CASGETGEGHEQYV.

As regards this clonotype: This CDR3 is missing its conserved last phenylalanine or tryptophan, likely due to a read error. This chain links TRBV5-6 with TRBJ2-1; D gene unclear. Germline values: CDR1 SGHDT, CDR2 YYEEEE. This CDR3 has 15 residues. V gave up 0 bases and J gave up 2 bases, with 9 bases separating them. The CDR3 sequence: CASSLAWVTYNEQFI. DNA for the CDR3: TGTGCCAGCAGCTTGGCATGGGTCACCTACAATGAGCAGTTCATC.

This clonotype was counted at least ten times. The chain couples TRBV7-3 to TRBJ2-1; 8 bases fit TRBD1. The CDR3 totals 14 residues. The germline V gene encodes CDR1 SGHTA and CDR2 FQGTGA. With 6 bases clipped from V and 8 bases from J, the junction kept 9 bases outside the gene matches. In nucleotides, the CDR3 is TGTGCCAGCAGGCCCTCAGGGGGCAGGGATGAGCAGTTCTTC. Protein sequence: CASRPSGGRDEQFF.

This clonotype was counted at least ten times. V usage is TRBV12-3 or TRBV12-4 and J usage is TRBJ1-1; no clear D. Trimming removed 5 bases at V and 1 base at J, with 11 bases between. The CDR3 runs 14 residues. The CDR3 nucleotides read TGTGCCAGCAGTCCCAAGGACTGGAACACTGAAGCTTTCTTT. Translation gives CASSPKDWNTEAFF.

This chain uses TRBV12-3 or TRBV12-4 with TRBJ1-1, with TRBD1 as a possible D gene (6 bases). The CDR3 spans 12 residues. V lost 8 bases to trimming and J lost 6 bases, with 13 bases between them. DNA for the CDR3: TGTGCCAGCTCCCCAGGGGACCCTGAAGCTTTCTTT. Translated: CASSPGDPEAFF.

The chain recombines TRBV5-1 with TRBJ1-1; 10 bases match TRBD1. Germline CDR1 reads SGHRS; CDR2 reads YFSETQ. This CDR3 has 17 amino acids. V lost 0 bases to trimming and J lost 4 bases; unmatched junction nucleotides: 9. The CDR3 protein is CASSLAGRGQGVTEAFF. The CDR3 nucleotides are TGCGCCAGCAGCTTGGCCGGGCGTGGACAGGGGGTCACTGAAGCTTTCTTT. Together with reference TRBV5-1 and TRBJ1-1, the CDR3 gives the full variable domain: KAGVTQTPRYLIKTRGQQVTLSCSPISGHRSVSWYQQTPGQGLQFLFEYFSETQRNKGNFPGRFSGRQFSNSRSEMNVSTLELGDSALYLCASSLAGRGQGVTEAFFGQGTRLTVV.

J is TRBJ1-1 and V is TRBV5-5; tentative D call: TRBD1 (6 bases). Germline values: CDR1 SGHKS, CDR2 YYEKEE (reference sequence). V was cut by 4 bases and J by 8 bases, with 15 bases left in between. CDR3 length equals 13 residues. In DNA, the CDR3 is TGTGCCAGCAGCACCCTAGCAGACAGGGAAGCTTTCTTT. Translation gives CASSTLADREAFF.

This clonotype was observed at least ten times. For the CDR3, the DNA is TGCAGTGCTAGTCGACAGGGAGGCACTGAAGCTTTCTTT. Translation: CSASRQGGTEAFF. The V and J genes are TRBV20-1 and TRBJ1-1, with 7 nucleotides matching TRBD1. CDR1 is DFQATT and CDR2 is SNEGSKA in the germline V gene (reference sequence). The CDR3 consists of 13 residues. The V segment lost 3 bases and the J segment 4 bases; nucleotides outside the gene matches: 5.

This clonotype was recorded at least ten times. This rearrangement joins TRBV15 to TRBJ2-3, with a tentative D call TRBD2 (6 bases). This CDR3 has 16 amino acids. Deletions cut 5 bases from V and 4 bases from J, with 19 bases between. Germline V gives CDR1 LNHNV, CDR2 YYDKDF (reference sequence). As DNA, the CDR3 is TGTGCCACCAGCTATCCGGGAGACCCTTCAGCAGATACGCAGTATTTT. Protein product: CATSYPGDPSADTQYF. The full variable domain, with the rest looked up from reference TRBV15 and TRBJ2-3, is DAMVIQNPRYQVTQFGKPVTLSCSQTLNHNVMYWYQQKSSQAPKLLFHYYDKDFNNEADTPDNFQSRRPNTSFCFLDIRSPGLGDTAMYLCATSYPGDPSADTQYFGPGTRLTVL.

Concerning this clonotype: The junction and the germline gene differ at one end; a read error may be behind it. This chain links TRBV5-1 with TRBJ2-2; D is possibly TRBD1 (6 bases). The CDR3 has 17 residues. Germline CDR1 is SGHRS and CDR2 is YFSETQ. CDR3 bases: TGCGCAAGCAGCTTGGAAGGGGGACACGACAACACCGGGGAGCTGTTTTTT. Its protein is CASSLEGGHDNTGELFF.

Ten or more counts support this clonotype. The chain joins TRBV20-1 to TRBJ1-1; no reliable D call. Trimming cost V 6 bases and J 3 bases, with 17 bases left between them. This CDR3 spans 14 amino acids. The germline V gene encodes CDR1 DFQATT and CDR2 SNEGSKA (reference sequence). In nucleotides, the CDR3 is TGCAGTGCGGGGAAACCAGAGTCGGACACTGAAGCTTTCTTT. Amino acid sequence: CSAGKPESDTEAFF.

Many counts were recorded for this clonotype. The chain uses TRBV3-1 and TRBJ2-2; D gene uncertain. Trimming cost V 3 bases and J 0 bases, with 11 bases left between them. Germline V gives CDR1 LGHDT, CDR2 YNNKEL (reference sequence). The CDR3 spans 16 residues. CDR3 region: CASSHRTIANTGELFF. DNA of the CDR3: TGTGCCAGCAGCCATAGGACGATCGCGAACACCGGGGAGCTGTTTTTT.

This clonotype was seen ten or more times. The rearrangement uses TRBV7-2 and TRBJ2-7; tentatively, D is TRBD1 or TRBD2 (5 bases each). With 0 bases removed from V and 2 bases from J, the gap between germline ends came to 11 bases. Germline V gene sequence: CDR1 SGHTA, CDR2 FQGNSA. This CDR3 has 15 residues. CDR3 sequence (DNA): TGTGCCAGCAGCTTAGCCGGGACGGTTGCCTACGAGCAGTACTTC. This encodes CASSLAGTVAYEQYF. The whole variable domain, remainder taken from reference TRBV7-2 and TRBJ2-7, is GAGVSQSPSNKVTEKGKDVELRCDPISGHTALYWYRQSLGQGLEFLIYFQGNSAPDKSGLPSDRFSAERTGGSVSTLTIQRTQQEDSAVYLCASSLAGTVAYEQYFGPGTRLTVT.

This clonotype has at least ten counts. The rearrangement uses TRBV24-1 and TRBJ2-3; maybe TRBD2 (6 bases). Between the trimmed V and J ends, which lost 3 bases and 5 bases, there was a span of 8 bases. The CDR3 is made up of 13 amino acids. Germline V gene data show CDR1 as KGHDR and CDR2 as SFDVKD. The CDR3 bases are TGTGCCACCAGTGATCCCGGGGGAGATACGCAGTATTTT. Translated, it gives CATSDPGGDTQYF.

DNA for the CDR3: TGTGCCAGCAGCCTGTCAGATACGCAGTATTTT. The encoded protein is CASSLSDTQYF. The rearrangement uses TRBV4-2 and TRBJ2-3; D ambiguous. V was cut by 4 bases and J by 4 bases, with 3 bases left in between. Germline CDR1 and CDR2: LGHNA and YNFKEQ. This CDR3 has 11 residues.

The chain joins TRBV12-3 or TRBV12-4 to TRBJ1-3; D remains ambiguous. V was cut by 1 base and J by 4 bases, with 8 bases left in between. The CDR3 spans 14 residues. The CDR3 DNA reads as TGTGCCAGCAGTTTAGTGCAGTTAGGAAACACCATATATTTT. This encodes CASSLVQLGNTIYF.

This clonotype was recorded many times. The chain recombines TRBV20-1 with TRBJ1-5, with D maybe TRBD1 (6 bases). Trimming took off 5 bases at V and 4 bases at J, with 15 bases between the two ends. The CDR3 contains 14 residues. Germline V gives CDR1 DFQATT, CDR2 SNEGSKA (reference sequence). The DNA for the CDR3 is TGCAGTGCTGGGGGACGAGGGGGTAATCAGCCCCAGCATTTT. Translated: CSAGGRGGNQPQHF.

Turning to this clonotype: A read error may produce the germline difference seen at one junction end. The chain has TRBV5-5 and TRBJ1-3; D is unclear. This CDR3 is 15 amino acids long. Germline V lookup: CDR1 SGHKS, CDR2 YYEKEE (reference sequence). CDR3 amino acids: CASSTLRTPGNTIYF. The CDR3 nucleotides read TGTGCCAGCAGCACCCTGAGGACCCCTGGAAACACAATATATTTT.

There are a few counts of this clonotype. The chain has TRBV10-1 and TRBJ2-5; 9 bases fit TRBD2. The germline V gene has CDR1 WNHNN and CDR2 SYGVQD (reference sequence). With 7 bases clipped from V and 4 bases from J, the junction kept 4 bases outside the gene matches. The CDR3 is 13 residues long. The CDR3 DNA reads as TGCGCCAGCAATTTAGCGGGGGTAGAGACCCAGTACTTC. It yields the protein CASNLAGVETQYF.

This clonotype appeared many times. This chain joins TRBV6-5 and TRBJ1-2; D might be TRBD1 (6 bases). V lost 2 bases, J lost 5 bases, and 9 bases lay in between. Germline V CDR1 and CDR2: MNHEY, SVGAGI. The CDR3 has 13 residues. Written as DNA, the CDR3 is TGTGCCAGCAGTTACGGGGGCCCGTATGGCTACACCTTC. Protein product: CASSYGGPYGYTF.

Notes on this clonotype: This may stem from a read error, because a much larger clone lies one nucleotide away. V gene TRBV30 combines with J gene TRBJ1-1; no clear D. Per germline, CDR1 GTSNPN and CDR2 SVGIG (reference sequence). V was cut by 8 bases and J by 4 bases, with 11 bases left in between. The CDR3 sequence is 11 residues long. In DNA, the CDR3 is TGTGCCAGGATCGAGACCACTGAAGCTTTCTTT. The encoded protein is CARIETTEAFF.

Ten or more counts support this clonotype. The gene calls are TRBV24-1 and TRBJ1-1; 10 bases fit TRBD1. This CDR3 contains 15 residues. CDR1 and CDR2 from the germline V gene are KGHDR and SFDVKD. V trimming: 3 bases; J trimming: 4 bases; junction bases outside the gene matches: 4. As DNA, the CDR3 is TGTGCCACCAGTGATGTACGGACAGGGGGCACTGAAGCTTTCTTT. This sequence encodes CATSDVRTGGTEAFF.